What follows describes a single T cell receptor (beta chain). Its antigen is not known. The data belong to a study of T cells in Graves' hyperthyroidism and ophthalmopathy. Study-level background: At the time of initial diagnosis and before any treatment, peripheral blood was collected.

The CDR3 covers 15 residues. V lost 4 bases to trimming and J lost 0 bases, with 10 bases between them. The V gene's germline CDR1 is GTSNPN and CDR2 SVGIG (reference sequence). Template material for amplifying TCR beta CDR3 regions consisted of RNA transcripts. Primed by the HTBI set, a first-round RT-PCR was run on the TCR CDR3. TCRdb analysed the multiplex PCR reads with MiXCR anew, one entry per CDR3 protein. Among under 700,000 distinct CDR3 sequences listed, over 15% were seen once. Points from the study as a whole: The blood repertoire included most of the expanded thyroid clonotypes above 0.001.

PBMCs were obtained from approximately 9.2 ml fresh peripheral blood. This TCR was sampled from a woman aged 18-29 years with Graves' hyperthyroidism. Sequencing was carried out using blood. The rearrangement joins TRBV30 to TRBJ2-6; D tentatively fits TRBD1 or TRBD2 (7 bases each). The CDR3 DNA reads TGTGCCTGGATCAGGGGGGGCTCTGGGGCCAACGTCCTGACTTTC. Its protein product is CAWIRGGSGANVLTF.